The 8 T cell receptor beta chains presented below share a single source sample, sequenced in a study of OX40 agonist ivuxolimab in advanced cancers. TCRdb's table, derived via immunoSEQ multiplex PCR, lists solely in-frame clones and lacks some. There are around 46,000 clones in the sample; roughly 88% occur only once, and approximately 50% lies in the top ten. Sequences were derived from CD4+ or CD8+ T cells sorted from blood, sampled in a trial of the OX40 agonist ivuxolimab. These receptors were taken from an adult with an advanced solid tumor such as melanoma, head and neck, liver or kidney cancer.

The genes are TRBV29-1 and TRBJ2-7; 7 bases fit TRBD2. Germline trimming cut 2 bases from V and 1 base from J; bases unmatched to any gene: 5. There are 14 residues in the CDR3. Germline V gene sequence: CDR1 SQVTM, CDR2 ANQGSEA. The CDR3 loop is CSVEMGGRSYEQYF. CDR3 DNA sequence: TGCAGCGTTGAAATGGGAGGGCGTTCCTACGAGCAGTACTTC.

The sample holds one count of this clone. The chain couples TRBV12-5 to TRBJ2-1, with unresolved D. The CDR3 is 12 amino acids. Trimming pared 6 bases from V and 5 bases from J, leaving 8 bases between. Germline V CDR1 and CDR2: LGHNT, FRNRAP. As DNA, the CDR3 is TGTGCTAGTGGCTTGTATGACAATGAGCAGTTCTTC. As protein: CASGLYDNEQFF.

V and J are TRBV6-5 and TRBJ1-3; tentative D call: TRBD1 (5 bases). CDR1 is MNHEY, CDR2 SVGAGI, per germline. This CDR3 spans 16 amino acids. Deletions cut 2 bases from V and 0 bases from J, with 11 bases between. CDR3 protein: CASSYGSGISGNTIYF. In nucleotides, the CDR3 is TGTGCCAGCAGTTACGGGTCAGGGATCTCTGGAAACACCATATATTTT.

V and J are TRBV28 and TRBJ2-7, with TRBD1 matching 12 bases. CDR1 is MDHEN, CDR2 SYDVKM, per germline. The ends lost 4 bases at V and 2 bases at J; junction bases unmatched: 6. CDR3 size: 16 residues. Written as DNA, the CDR3 is TGTGCCAGCAGTTCGACCGGGACAGGGGGCACCTACGAGCAGTACTTC. It is translated as CASSSTGTGGTYEQYF.

This chain joins TRBV11-2 and TRBJ2-5, with 12 bases lining up with TRBD2. This CDR3 contains 13 residues. Germline CDR1 is SGHAT and CDR2 is FQNNGV. V trimming: 3 bases; J trimming: 12 bases; junction bases outside the gene matches: 5. CDR3 DNA sequence: TGTGCCAGCAGCTTGTCGACTAGCGGGGGCAAGTACTTC. It encodes CASSLSTSGGKYF.

The V call is TRBV5-5, the J call TRBJ2-7, with D possibly matching TRBD1 (6 bases). V lost 0 bases and J 0 bases, leaving 19 bases between the germline ends. The CDR3 is made up of 18 amino acids. Germline-derived CDR1 and CDR2 are SGHKS and YYEKEE (reference sequence). Here the CDR3 DNA reads TGTGCCAGCAGCTTGGCATTCTCCGGGACATTTTCCTCCTACGAGCAGTACTTC. Its translation: CASSLAFSGTFSSYEQYF.

This rearrangement joins TRBV5-1 to TRBJ2-1, with D unclear. This CDR3 has 16 residues. Germline V lookup: CDR1 SGHRS, CDR2 YFSETQ. Trimming took 0 bases from V and 3 from J, leaving 13 bases between them. The CDR3 sequence: CASSLEPVMNYNEQFF. CDR3 coding DNA: TGCGCCAGCAGCTTGGAGCCGGTTATGAACTACAATGAGCAGTTCTTC.

The CDR3 nucleotides are TGTGCCAGCAGCTGGACAGTGAACACTGAAGCTTTCTTT. Amino acid sequence: CASSWTVNTEAFF. This rearrangement joins TRBV12-1 to TRBJ1-1; the table's D gene call, TRBD1, was not cross checked with the DNA. TRBV12-1 is given as a pseudogene. The CDR3 has 13 residues.